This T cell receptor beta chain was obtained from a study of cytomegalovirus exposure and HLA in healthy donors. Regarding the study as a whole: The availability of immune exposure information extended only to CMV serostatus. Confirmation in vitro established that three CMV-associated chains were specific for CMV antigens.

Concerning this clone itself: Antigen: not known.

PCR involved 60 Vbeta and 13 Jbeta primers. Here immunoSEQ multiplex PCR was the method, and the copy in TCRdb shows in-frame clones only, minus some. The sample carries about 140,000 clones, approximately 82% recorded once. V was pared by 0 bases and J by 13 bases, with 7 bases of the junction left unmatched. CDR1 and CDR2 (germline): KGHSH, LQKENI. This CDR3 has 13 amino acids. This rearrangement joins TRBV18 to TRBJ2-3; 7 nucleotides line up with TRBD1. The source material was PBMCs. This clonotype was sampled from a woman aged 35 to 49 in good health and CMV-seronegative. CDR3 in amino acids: CASSPPSRDSEYF. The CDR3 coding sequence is TGTGCCAGCTCACCACCATCCCGGGACAGTGAGTATTTT.